This record covers a single TCR beta chain. Its antigen is not identified. In germline, CDR1 is SGHTA, CDR2 FQGTGA. This CDR3 contains 16 residues. V was pared by 2 bases and J by 3 bases, with 9 bases of the junction left unmatched. The primer mix had 60 Vbeta and 13 Jbeta primers. Method: immunoSEQ multiplex PCR; TCRdb's copy keeps in-frame clones and lacks some. The sample consists of roughly 180,000 clones, about 77% of them appearing once. The sample belongs to a study of cytomegalovirus exposure and HLA in healthy donors. Study summary: An early data release held about 85 million unique TCRs from HLA-typed donors.

Regarding the study as a whole: Three chains linked to CMV were shown in vitro to be specific for CMV antigens. Presence/absence analyses treated sequencing depth as roughly uniform across donors.

Sequenced sample: PBMCs. J is TRBJ1-1 and V is TRBV7-3, with 7 bases that match TRBD1. The source is a man between 25 and 39 years old in good health and CMV-seronegative. The DNA for the CDR3 is TGTGCCAGCAGCTTAGCGGGACTCAGGGGGGACACTGAAGCTTTCTTT. This sequence encodes CASSLAGLRGDTEAFF. Full variable domain (missing parts from reference TRBV7-3 and TRBJ1-1): GAGVSQTPSNKVTEKGKYVELRCDPISGHTALYWYRQSLGQGPEFLIYFQGTGAADDSGLPNDRFFAVRPEGSVSTLKIQRTERGDSAVYLCASSLAGLRGDTEAFFGQGTRLTVV.